A selection of T cell receptor beta chains follows, all from one sample in a study of persistence of HIV-infected CD4 T cells. Sequencing used immunoSEQ multiplex PCR; TCRdb keeps in-frame clones, though not all of them. The table has over 25,000 clones, approximately 82% seen once. These receptors lack a known antigen. The sample consisted of CD4+ T cells sorted from PBMCs after roughly 18-hour stimulation, taken from a patient who received antiretroviral therapy. Source of these receptors: an adult man with HIV who was CMV-seropositive. The CDR3 runs from the conserved cysteine through the conserved F or W. The D gene is left open where the match is weak.

D: .
length: 13
V: TRBV27
CDR3: CASSLERGYEQYF

D: .
length: 15
V: TRBV6-5
CDR3: CASSQRDRPNEKLFF

D: .
length: 13
V: TRBV28
CDR3: CASSLLYSYEQYF

D: .
length: 14
V: TRBV6-6
CDR3: CASSYTQGGETQYF

D: .
length: 13
V: TRBV19
CDR3: CATSTSGANVLTF

D: .
length: 11
V: TRBV20-1
CDR3: CSGRMNTEAFF

D: .
length: 13
V: TRBV27
CDR3: CASSQMAFGAQYF

D: .
length: 11
V: TRBV5-1
CDR3: CASSLGYGYTF

D: TRBD2
length: 15
V: TRBV19
CDR3: CASSARGGRTDTQYF

D: .
length: 14
V: TRBV7-2
CDR3: CASSLASANYGYTF

D: .
length: 16
V: TRBV18
CDR3: CASSPVSRDTNYGYTF

D: .
length: 12
V: TRBV28
CDR3: CASRGRAYEQYF

D: .
length: 14
V: TRBV11-2
CDR3: CASSLERKSYEQYF

D: TRBD1
length: 14
V: TRBV19
CDR3: CASSIPGGGSPLHF

D: .
length: 13
V: TRBV7-3
CDR3: CASSLSSGTQQYF

D: .
length: 19
V: TRBV5-1
CDR3: CASSIALPRLDYSGNTIYF

D: .
length: 12
V: TRBV15
CDR3: CATSSYSGEQFF

D: .
length: 13
V: TRBV7-2
CDR3: CASSLVANTEAFF

D: TRBD2
length: 16
V: TRBV9
CDR3: CASSPRLAGPLNTQYF

D: TRBD2
length: 19
V: TRBV5-3
CDR3: CARSFLTSGGASLTDTQYF

D: TRBD1
length: 17
V: TRBV4-1
CDR3: CASSQDSGQAAIRPQHF

D: .
length: 14
V: TRBV10-1
CDR3: CASSDGFSSDIQYF

D: TRBD2
length: 18
V: TRBV3-1/TRBV3-2
CDR3: CASSQDSAGGPLTDTQYF

D: TRBD1
length: 15
V: TRBV5-5
CDR3: CASSWGTGSGRELFF

D: .
length: 14
V: TRBV30
CDR3: CAWGEVGPNSPLHF

D: .
length: 12
V: TRBV7-9
CDR3: CASRPSSYEQYF

D: TRBD1
length: 16
V: TRBV18
CDR3: CASSPRRQGHSYEQYF